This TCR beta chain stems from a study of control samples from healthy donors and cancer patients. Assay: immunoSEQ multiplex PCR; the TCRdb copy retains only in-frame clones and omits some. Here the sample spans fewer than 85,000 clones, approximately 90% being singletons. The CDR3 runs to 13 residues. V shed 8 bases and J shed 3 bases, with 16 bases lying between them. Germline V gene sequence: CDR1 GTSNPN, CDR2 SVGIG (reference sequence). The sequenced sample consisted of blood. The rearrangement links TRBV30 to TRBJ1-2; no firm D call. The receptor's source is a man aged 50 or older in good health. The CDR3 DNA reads TGTGCCGGGGATGGGGAGAGTTACTATGGCTACACCTTC. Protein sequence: CAGDGESYYGYTF.